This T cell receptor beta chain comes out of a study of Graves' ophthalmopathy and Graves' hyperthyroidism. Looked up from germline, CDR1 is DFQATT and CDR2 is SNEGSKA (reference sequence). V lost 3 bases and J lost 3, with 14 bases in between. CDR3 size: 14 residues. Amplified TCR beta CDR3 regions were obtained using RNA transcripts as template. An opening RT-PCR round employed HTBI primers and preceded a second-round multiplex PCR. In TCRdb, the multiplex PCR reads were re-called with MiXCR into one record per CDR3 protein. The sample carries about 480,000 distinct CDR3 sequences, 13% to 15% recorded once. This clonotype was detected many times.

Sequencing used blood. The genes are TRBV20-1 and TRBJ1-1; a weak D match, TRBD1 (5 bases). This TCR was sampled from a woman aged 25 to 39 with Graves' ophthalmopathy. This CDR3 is CSARPAGGYTEAFF. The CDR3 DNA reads TGCAGTGCTAGGCCCGCGGGGGGGTACACTGAAGCTTTCTTT.